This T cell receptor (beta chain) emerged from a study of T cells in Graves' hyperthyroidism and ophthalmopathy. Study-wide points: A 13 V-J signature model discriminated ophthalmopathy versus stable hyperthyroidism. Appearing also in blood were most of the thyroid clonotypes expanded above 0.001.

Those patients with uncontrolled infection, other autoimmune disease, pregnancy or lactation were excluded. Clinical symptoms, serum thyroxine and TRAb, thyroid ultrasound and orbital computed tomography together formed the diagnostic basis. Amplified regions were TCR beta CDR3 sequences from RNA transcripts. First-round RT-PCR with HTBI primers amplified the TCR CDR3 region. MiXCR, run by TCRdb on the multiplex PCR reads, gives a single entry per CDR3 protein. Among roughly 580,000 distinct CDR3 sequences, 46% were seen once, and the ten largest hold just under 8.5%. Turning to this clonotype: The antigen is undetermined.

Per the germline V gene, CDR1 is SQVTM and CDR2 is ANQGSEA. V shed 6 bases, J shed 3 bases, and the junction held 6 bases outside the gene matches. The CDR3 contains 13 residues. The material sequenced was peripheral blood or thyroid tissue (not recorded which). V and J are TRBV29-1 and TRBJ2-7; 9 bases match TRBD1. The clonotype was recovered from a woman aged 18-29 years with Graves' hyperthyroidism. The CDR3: CSVSGTGYYEQYF. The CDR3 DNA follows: TGCAGCGTCTCCGGGACAGGGTACTACGAGCAGTACTTC.